The subject of this entry is one TCR beta chain. The data were obtained in a study of identical twins. Each CDR3 protein gets one entry after TCRdb re-called the 5' RACE reads with MiXCR. In the table there are about 890,000 distinct CDR3 sequences, roughly an eighth of which are singletons. These data were likewise used in another study, on yellow fever vaccine responses in identical twins.

Sequenced: PBMCs. The sequence derives from a woman aged 18-29 years in good health.

The CDR3 spells CASSLGLQPGDQYF. CDR3 DNA: TGTGCCAGCAGCTTAGGGCTTCAACCGGGTGACCAGTACTTC. V gene TRBV7-9 combines with J gene TRBJ2-5; no clear D gene. CDR1 and CDR2 from the germline V gene are SEHNR and FQNEAQ (reference sequence). The CDR3 length is 14 residues. The V end lost 1 base, the J end lost 10 bases, and 16 bases lay between the germline ends.